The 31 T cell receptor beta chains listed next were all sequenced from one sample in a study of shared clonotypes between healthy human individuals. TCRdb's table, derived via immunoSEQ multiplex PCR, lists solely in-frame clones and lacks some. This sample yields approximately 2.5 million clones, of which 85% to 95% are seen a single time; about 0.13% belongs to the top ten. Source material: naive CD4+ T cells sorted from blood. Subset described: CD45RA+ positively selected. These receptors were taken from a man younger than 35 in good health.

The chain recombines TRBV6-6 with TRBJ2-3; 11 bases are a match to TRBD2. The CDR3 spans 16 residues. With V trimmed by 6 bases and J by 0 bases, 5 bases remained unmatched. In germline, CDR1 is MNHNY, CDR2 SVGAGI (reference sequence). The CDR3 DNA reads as TGTGCCAGCAGCTGGAGGACTAGCGGGAGCACAGATACGCAGTATTTT. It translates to CASSWRTSGSTDTQYF.

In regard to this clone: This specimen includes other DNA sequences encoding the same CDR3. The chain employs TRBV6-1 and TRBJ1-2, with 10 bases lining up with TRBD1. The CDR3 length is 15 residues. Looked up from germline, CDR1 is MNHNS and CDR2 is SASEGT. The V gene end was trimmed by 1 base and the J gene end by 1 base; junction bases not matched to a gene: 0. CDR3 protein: CASSEGTGGNYGYTF. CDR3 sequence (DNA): TGTGCCAGCAGTGAAGGGACAGGGGGTAACTATGGCTACACCTTC.

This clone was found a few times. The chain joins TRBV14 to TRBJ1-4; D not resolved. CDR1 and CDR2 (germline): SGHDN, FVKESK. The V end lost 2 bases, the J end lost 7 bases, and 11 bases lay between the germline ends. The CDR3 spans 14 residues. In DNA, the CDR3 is TGTGCCAGCAGCCAACCCACCAAGGGTGAAAAACTGTTTTTT. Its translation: CASSQPTKGEKLFF.

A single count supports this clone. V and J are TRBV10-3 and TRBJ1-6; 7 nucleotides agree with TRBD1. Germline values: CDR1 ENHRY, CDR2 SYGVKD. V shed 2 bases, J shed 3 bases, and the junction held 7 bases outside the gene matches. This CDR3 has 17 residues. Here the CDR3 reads CAISETGDYYYNSPLHF. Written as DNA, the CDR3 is TGTGCCATCAGTGAGACAGGGGATTACTACTATAATTCACCCCTCCACTTT.

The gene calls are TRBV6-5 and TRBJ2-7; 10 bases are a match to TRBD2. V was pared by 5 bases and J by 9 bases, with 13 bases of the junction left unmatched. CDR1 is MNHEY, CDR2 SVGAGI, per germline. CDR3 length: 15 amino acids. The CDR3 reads CASSLGVAGGRVQYF. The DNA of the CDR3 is TGTGCCAGCAGTCTGGGGGTAGCGGGGGGCCGAGTGCAGTACTTC.

The chain's CDR3 is CASSQTGLTGELFF. The CDR3 nucleotides are TGCGCCAGCAGCCAGACTGGACTGACCGGGGAGCTGTTTTTT. The rearrangement links TRBV4-1 to TRBJ2-2; D is possibly TRBD2 (5 bases). The CDR3 spans 14 residues. Germline CDR1 is MGHRA and CDR2 is YSYEKL. V lost 3 bases and J 5 bases, leaving 10 bases between the germline ends.

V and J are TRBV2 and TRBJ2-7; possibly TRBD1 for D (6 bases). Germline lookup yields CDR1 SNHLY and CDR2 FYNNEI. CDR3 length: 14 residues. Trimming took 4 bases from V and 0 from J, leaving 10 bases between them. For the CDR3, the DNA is TGTGCCAGCAGTGGGCGGACAGACTCCTACGAGCAGTACTTC. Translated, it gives CASSGRTDSYEQYF.

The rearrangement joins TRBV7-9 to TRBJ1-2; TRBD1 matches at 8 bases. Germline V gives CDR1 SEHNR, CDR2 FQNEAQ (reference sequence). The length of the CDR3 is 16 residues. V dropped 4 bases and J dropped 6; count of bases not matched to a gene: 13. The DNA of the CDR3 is TGTGCCAGCAGCTCCCAGAAGACAGGGGAGGCGAATGGCTACACCTTC. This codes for CASSSQKTGEANGYTF.

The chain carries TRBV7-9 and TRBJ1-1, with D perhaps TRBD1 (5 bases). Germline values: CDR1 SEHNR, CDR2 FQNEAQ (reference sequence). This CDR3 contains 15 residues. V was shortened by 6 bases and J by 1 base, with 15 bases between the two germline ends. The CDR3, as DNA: TGTGCCAGCAGACCGACAGCGATAGCGAACACTGAAGCTTTCTTT. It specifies CASRPTAIANTEAFF.

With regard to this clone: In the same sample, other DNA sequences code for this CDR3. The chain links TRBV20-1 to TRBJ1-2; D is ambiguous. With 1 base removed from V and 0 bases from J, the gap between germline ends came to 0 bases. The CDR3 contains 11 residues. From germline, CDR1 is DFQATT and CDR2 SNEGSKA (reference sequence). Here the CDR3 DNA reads TGCAGTGCTAGAGCTAACTATGGCTACACCTTC. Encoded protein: CSARANYGYTF.

The chain's CDR3 is CASSPVDTKETQYF. The CDR3 DNA is TGTGCCAGCTCACCAGTCGACACCAAAGAGACCCAGTACTTC. The chain is built from TRBV18 and TRBJ2-5; D gene ambiguous. Per the germline V gene, CDR1 is KGHSH and CDR2 is LQKENI. The length of the CDR3 is 14 residues. V dropped 2 bases and J dropped 3 bases, with 10 bases sitting between them.

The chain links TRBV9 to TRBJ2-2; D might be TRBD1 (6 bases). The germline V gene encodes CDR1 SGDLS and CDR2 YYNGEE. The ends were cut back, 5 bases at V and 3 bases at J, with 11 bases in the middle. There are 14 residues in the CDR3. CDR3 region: CASSNTGYTGELFF. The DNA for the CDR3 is TGTGCCAGCAGTAACACAGGGTACACCGGGGAGCTGTTTTTT.

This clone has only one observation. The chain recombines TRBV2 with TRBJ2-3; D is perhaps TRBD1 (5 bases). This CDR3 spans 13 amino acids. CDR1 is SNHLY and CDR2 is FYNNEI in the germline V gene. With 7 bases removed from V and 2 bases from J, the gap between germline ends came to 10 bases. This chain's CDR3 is CASTQEFTDTQYF. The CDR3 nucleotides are TGTGCCAGCACACAGGAATTCACAGATACGCAGTATTTT.

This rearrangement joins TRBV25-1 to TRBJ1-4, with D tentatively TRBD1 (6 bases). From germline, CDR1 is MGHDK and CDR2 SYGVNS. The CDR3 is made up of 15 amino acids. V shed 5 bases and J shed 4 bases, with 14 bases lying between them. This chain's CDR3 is CASSLVGGRNEKLFF. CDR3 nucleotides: TGTGCCAGCAGTTTAGTTGGGGGCCGTAATGAAAAACTGTTTTTT.

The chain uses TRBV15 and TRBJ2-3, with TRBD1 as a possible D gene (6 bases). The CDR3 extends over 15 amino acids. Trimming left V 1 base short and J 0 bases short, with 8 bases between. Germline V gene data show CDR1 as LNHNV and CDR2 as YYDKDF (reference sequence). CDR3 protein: CATSRAGQSTDTQYF. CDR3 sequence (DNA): TGTGCCACCAGCAGAGCCGGACAGAGCACAGATACGCAGTATTTT.

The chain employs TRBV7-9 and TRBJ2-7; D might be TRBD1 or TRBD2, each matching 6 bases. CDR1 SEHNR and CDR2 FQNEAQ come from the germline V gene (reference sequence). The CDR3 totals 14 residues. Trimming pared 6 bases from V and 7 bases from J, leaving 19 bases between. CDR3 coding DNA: TGTGCCAGCAGTCCGAAAGGGGGGCTAAGTGAGCAGTACTTC. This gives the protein CASSPKGGLSEQYF.

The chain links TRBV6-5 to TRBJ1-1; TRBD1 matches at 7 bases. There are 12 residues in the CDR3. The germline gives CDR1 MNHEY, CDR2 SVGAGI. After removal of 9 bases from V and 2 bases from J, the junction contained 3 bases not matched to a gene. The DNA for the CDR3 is TGTGCCAGTAGGGGGCGCAACACTGAAGCTTTCTTT. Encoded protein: CASRGRNTEAFF.

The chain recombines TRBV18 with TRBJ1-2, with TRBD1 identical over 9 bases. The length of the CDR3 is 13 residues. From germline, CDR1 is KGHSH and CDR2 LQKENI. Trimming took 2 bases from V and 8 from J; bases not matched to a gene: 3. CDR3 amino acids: CASSPGTGSGYTF. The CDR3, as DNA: TGTGCCAGCTCACCAGGGACAGGGAGCGGCTACACCTTC.

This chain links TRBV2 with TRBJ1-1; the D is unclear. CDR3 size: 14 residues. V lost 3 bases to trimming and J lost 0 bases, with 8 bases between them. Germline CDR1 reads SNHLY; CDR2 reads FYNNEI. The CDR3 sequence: CASSDEILNTEAFF. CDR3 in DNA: TGTGCCAGCAGTGATGAGATCTTGAACACTGAAGCTTTCTTT.

The CDR3 region is CASSLPALAGSTDTQYF. Written as DNA, the CDR3 is TGTGCCAGCAGCTTGCCTGCCCTAGCGGGGAGCACAGATACGCAGTATTTT. This chain connects TRBV5-4 to TRBJ2-3, with 9 bases identical to TRBD2. Germline lookup yields CDR1 SGHNT and CDR2 YYREEE (reference sequence). CDR3 length: 17 amino acids. With V trimmed by 1 base and J by 0 bases, 6 bases remained unmatched.

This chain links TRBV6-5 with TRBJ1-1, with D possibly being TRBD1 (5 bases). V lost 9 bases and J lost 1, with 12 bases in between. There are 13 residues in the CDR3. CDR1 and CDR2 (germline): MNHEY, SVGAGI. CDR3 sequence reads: CASKGRWNTEAFF. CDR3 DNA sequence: TGTGCCAGTAAGGGACGGTGGAACACTGAAGCTTTCTTT.

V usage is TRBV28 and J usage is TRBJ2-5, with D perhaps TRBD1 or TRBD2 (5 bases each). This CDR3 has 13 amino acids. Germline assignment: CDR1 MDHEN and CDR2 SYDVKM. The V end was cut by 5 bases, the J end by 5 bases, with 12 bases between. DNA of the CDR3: TGTGCCAGCAGTCACGGGGCCGGGGAGACCCAGTACTTC. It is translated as CASSHGAGETQYF.

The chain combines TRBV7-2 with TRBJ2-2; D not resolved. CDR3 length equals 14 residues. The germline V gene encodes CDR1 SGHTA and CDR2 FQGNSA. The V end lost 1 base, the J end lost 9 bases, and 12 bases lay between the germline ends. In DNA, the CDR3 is TGTGCCAGCAGCTTAGATTCAGCACTCCGGGAGCTGTTTTTT. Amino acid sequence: CASSLDSALRELFF.

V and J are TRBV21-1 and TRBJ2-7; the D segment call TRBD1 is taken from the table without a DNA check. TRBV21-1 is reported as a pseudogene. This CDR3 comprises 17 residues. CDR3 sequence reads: CASSKRKLDRYSYEQYF. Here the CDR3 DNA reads TGTGCCAGCAGCAAAAGGAAATTGGACAGATACTCCTACGAGCAGTACTTC.

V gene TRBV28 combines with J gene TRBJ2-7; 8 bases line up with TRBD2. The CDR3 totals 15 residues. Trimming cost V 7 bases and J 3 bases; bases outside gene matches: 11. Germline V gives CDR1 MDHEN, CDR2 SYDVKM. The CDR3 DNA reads TGTGCCAGCACCCGGGGGGGTACTGGATTCTACGAGCAGTACTTC. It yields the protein CASTRGGTGFYEQYF.

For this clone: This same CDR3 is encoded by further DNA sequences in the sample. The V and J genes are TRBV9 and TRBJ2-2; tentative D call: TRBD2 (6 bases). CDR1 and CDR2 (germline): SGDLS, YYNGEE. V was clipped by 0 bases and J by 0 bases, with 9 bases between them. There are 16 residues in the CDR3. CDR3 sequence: CASSVGASANTGELFF. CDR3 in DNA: TGTGCCAGCAGCGTAGGTGCTAGCGCGAACACCGGGGAGCTGTTTTTT.

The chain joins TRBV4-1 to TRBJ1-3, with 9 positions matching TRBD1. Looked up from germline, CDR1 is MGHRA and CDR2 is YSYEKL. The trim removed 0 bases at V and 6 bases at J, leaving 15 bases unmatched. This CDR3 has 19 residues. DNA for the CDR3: TGCGCCAGCAGCCAAGATTCCGGGACAGGGACAATTCGCACAAACACCATATATTTT. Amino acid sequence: CASSQDSGTGTIRTNTIYF.

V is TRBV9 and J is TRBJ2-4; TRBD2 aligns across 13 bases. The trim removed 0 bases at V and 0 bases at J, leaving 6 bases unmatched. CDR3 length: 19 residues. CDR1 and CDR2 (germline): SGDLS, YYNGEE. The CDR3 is CASSVDGLAGAGAKNIQYF. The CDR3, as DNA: TGTGCCAGCAGCGTAGATGGACTAGCGGGAGCTGGAGCCAAAAACATTCAGTACTTC.

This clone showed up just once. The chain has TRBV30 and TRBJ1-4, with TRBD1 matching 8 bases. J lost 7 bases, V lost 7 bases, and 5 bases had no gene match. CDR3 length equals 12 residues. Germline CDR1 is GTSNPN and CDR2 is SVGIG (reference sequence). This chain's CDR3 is CAFRQGPEKLFF. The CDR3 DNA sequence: TGTGCCTTCCGACAGGGGCCTGAAAAACTGTTTTTT.

CDR3 coding DNA: TGTGCCACCAGCAGAGGCCAGGGAAACACTGAAGCTTTCTTT. Residues: CATSRGQGNTEAFF. This chain links TRBV15 with TRBJ1-1; TRBD1 is a possible D gene (5 bases). The ends were cut back, 1 base at V and 2 bases at J, with 8 bases in the middle. The CDR3 has 14 residues. Germline V gene lookup returns CDR1 LNHNV and CDR2 YYDKDF (reference sequence).

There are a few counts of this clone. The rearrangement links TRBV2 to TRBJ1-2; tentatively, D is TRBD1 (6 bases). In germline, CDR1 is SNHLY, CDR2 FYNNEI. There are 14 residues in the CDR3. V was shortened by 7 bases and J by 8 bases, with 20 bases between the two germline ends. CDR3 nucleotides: TGTGCCAGCAAAATATACAGGGAGGCGATGGGCTACACCTTC. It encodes CASKIYREAMGYTF.